These 15 T cell receptor beta chains originate from one sample sequenced in a study of T cells in Graves' hyperthyroidism and ophthalmopathy. There were TCR beta CDR3 regions amplified from RNA transcripts. The HTBI primer set served for first-round RT-PCR of the TCR CDR3. Via MiXCR, TCRdb re-called the multiplex PCR reads, giving one row per CDR3 protein. The sample lists roughly 420,000 distinct CDR3 sequences, around 14% seen once, with 14% in the top ten. The sample consisted of blood. The source is a woman aged 18-29 years with Graves' hyperthyroidism.

The chain carries TRBV20-1 and TRBJ2-2; a possible D gene is TRBD2 (6 bases). CDR1 and CDR2 (germline): DFQATT, SNEGSKA (reference sequence). The V end was cut by 6 bases, the J end by 6 bases, with 14 bases between. This CDR3 contains 13 residues. The CDR3 reads CSAPLTSAGELFF. The CDR3, as DNA: TGCAGTGCCCCCCTGACTAGTGCCGGGGAGCTGTTTTTT.

The chain joins TRBV15 to TRBJ1-1; TRBD1 is a possible D gene (5 bases). Germline lookup yields CDR1 LNHNV and CDR2 YYDKDF (reference sequence). Between the trimmed V and J ends, which lost 0 bases and 0 bases, there was a span of 8 bases. There are 15 residues in the CDR3. The CDR3, as DNA: TGTGCCACCAGCAGAGATGGCAGGGTGAACACTGAAGCTTTCTTT. Protein product: CATSRDGRVNTEAFF. The complete variable domain, with remaining parts taken from reference TRBV15 and TRBJ1-1, reads DAMVIQNPRYQVTQFGKPVTLSCSQTLNHNVMYWYQQKSSQAPKLLFHYYDKDFNNEADTPDNFQSRRPNTSFCFLDIRSPGLGDTAMYLCATSRDGRVNTEAFFGQGTRLTVV.

The rearrangement joins TRBV30 to TRBJ1-2, with TRBD1 identical over 8 bases. This CDR3 is built from 12 residues. With 1 base clipped from V and 8 bases from J, the junction kept 3 bases outside the gene matches. From germline, CDR1 is GTSNPN and CDR2 SVGIG (reference sequence). CDR3 sequence reads: CAWSDGDRGYTF. The CDR3 DNA follows: TGTGCCTGGAGTGACGGGGACAGGGGCTACACCTTC.

Concerning this clonotype itself: The junction differs from germline at one of its ends, possibly a read error. The chain joins TRBV4-1 to TRBJ2-7; no reliable D call. Germline V gene lookup returns CDR1 MGHRA and CDR2 YSYEKL. The CDR3 sequence is 15 residues long. The CDR3 nucleotides are TGTGCCAGCAGCCAAGATCTTGTCGGCTACGAGCGGCAGTACTTC. This codes for CASSQDLVGYERQYF.

This clonotype has only a few counts. This rearrangement joins TRBV7-9 to TRBJ1-2; 9 nucleotides agree with TRBD1. The CDR3 is 16 residues long. Losses at the gene ends were 5 bases for V and 2 bases for J; bases not matched to a gene: 9. Per the germline V gene, CDR1 is SEHNR and CDR2 is FQNEAQ (reference sequence). The CDR3 sequence is CASSDSGTGTNYGYTF. The CDR3, as DNA: TGTGCCAGCAGCGACTCCGGGACAGGGACAAACTATGGCTACACCTTC.

The V call is TRBV20-1, the J call TRBJ2-7; maybe TRBD2 (6 bases). Germline V gives CDR1 DFQATT, CDR2 SNEGSKA (reference sequence). Trimming took 3 bases from V and 6 from J, leaving 15 bases between them. This CDR3 spans 13 amino acids. This chain's CDR3 is CSASIRLDGEQYF. Written as DNA, the CDR3 is TGCAGTGCTAGTATCCGACTAGACGGCGAGCAGTACTTC.

At least ten counts were recorded for this clonotype. This rearrangement joins TRBV4-1 to TRBJ2-7; 11 positions match TRBD2. CDR1 MGHRA and CDR2 YSYEKL come from the germline V gene. This CDR3 is built from 15 residues. Trimming at V came to 3 bases and at J to 2 bases, leaving 3 bases not matched to a gene. The CDR3 protein is CASSQTTSGTYEQYF. CDR3 sequence (DNA): TGCGCCAGCAGCCAGACGACTAGCGGGACCTACGAGCAGTACTTC.

J is TRBJ1-5 and V is TRBV27, with D hard to call. Germline assignment: CDR1 MNHEY and CDR2 SMNVEV (reference sequence). The V end lost 3 bases, the J end lost 0 bases, and 6 bases lay between the germline ends. This CDR3 has 14 residues. CDR3 bases: TGTGCCAGCAGTTTCCAGTATAGCAATCAGCCCCAGCATTTT. Amino acid sequence: CASSFQYSNQPQHF.

Worth noting for this clonotype: A read error may be the cause here, since a much bigger clone is one base away. The gene calls are TRBV29-1 and TRBJ1-1; a possible D gene is TRBD1 (5 bases). Trimming removed 7 bases at V and 2 bases at J, with 17 bases between. The CDR3 totals 14 residues. From germline, CDR1 is SQVTM and CDR2 ANQGSEA. The CDR3 DNA sequence: TGCAGCGCAGGACTTACAGGCAGTAACACTGAAGCTTTCTTT. Its translation: CSAGLTGSNTEAFF.

This clonotype was counted at least ten times. The chain recombines TRBV13 with TRBJ1-5; perhaps TRBD1 as D (6 bases). Looked up from germline, CDR1 is PRHDT and CDR2 is FYEKMQ (reference sequence). V was trimmed by 1 base and J by 6 bases, leaving 10 bases between them. This CDR3 has 14 residues. The CDR3 is CASSLAQGSQPQHF. The CDR3 DNA follows: TGTGCCAGCAGCTTAGCACAGGGTAGTCAGCCCCAGCATTTT. Full variable domain (remainder filled in from reference TRBV13 and TRBJ1-5): AAGVIQSPRHLIKEKRETATLKCYPIPRHDTVYWYQQGPGQDPQFLISFYEKMQSDKGSIPDRFSAQQFSDYHSELNMSSLELGDSALYFCASSLAQGSQPQHFGDGTRLSIL.

Ten or more counts support this clonotype. The CDR3 protein is CASSGLALVSEQFF. DNA for the CDR3: TGTGCCAGCAGTGGACTAGCCCTGGTGAGTGAGCAGTTCTTC. The rearrangement uses TRBV12-3 or TRBV12-4 and TRBJ2-1; 8 bases are shared with TRBD2. The CDR3 spans 14 residues. With V trimmed by 5 bases and J by 9 bases, 9 bases remained unmatched.

The sample holds many counts of this clonotype. The chain recombines TRBV11-2 with TRBJ1-1, with 8 bases that match TRBD1. With 5 bases clipped from V and 4 bases from J, the junction kept 9 bases outside the gene matches. Germline V CDR1 and CDR2: SGHAT, FQNNGV. This CDR3 region has 15 residues. The CDR3 region has the DNA TGTGCCAGCAGCGTCACGGACAGGGTGGTCACTGAAGCTTTCTTT. Its protein is CASSVTDRVVTEAFF.

This clonotype was counted many times. The CDR3: CASRRARKGAEAFF. The CDR3 nucleotides read TGTGCCAGCAGAAGGGCCCGAAAGGGGGCTGAAGCTTTCTTT. The chain carries TRBV12-3 or TRBV12-4 and TRBJ1-1; D is possibly TRBD1 (6 bases). This CDR3 comprises 14 residues. V was trimmed by 6 bases and J by 6 bases, leaving 17 bases between them.

This clonotype appeared many times. The genes are TRBV27 and TRBJ1-4; D may be TRBD1 (6 bases). V lost 4 bases and J 5 bases, leaving 11 bases between the germline ends. Per germline, CDR1 MNHEY and CDR2 SMNVEV (reference sequence). This CDR3 has 14 residues. The CDR3 spells CASSSDRRNEKLFF. In nucleotides, the CDR3 is TGTGCCAGCAGTTCCGACAGGAGAAATGAAAAACTGTTTTTT.

The chain joins TRBV5-1 to TRBJ2-5; D is possibly TRBD2 (6 bases). CDR3 length: 16 residues. Trimming removed 5 bases at V and 1 base at J, with 18 bases between. Germline lookup yields CDR1 SGHRS and CDR2 YFSETQ. The CDR3 DNA is TGCGCCAGCAGTACCATCGGGACTCTTCGCCAAGAGACCCAGTACTTC. This codes for CASSTIGTLRQETQYF.